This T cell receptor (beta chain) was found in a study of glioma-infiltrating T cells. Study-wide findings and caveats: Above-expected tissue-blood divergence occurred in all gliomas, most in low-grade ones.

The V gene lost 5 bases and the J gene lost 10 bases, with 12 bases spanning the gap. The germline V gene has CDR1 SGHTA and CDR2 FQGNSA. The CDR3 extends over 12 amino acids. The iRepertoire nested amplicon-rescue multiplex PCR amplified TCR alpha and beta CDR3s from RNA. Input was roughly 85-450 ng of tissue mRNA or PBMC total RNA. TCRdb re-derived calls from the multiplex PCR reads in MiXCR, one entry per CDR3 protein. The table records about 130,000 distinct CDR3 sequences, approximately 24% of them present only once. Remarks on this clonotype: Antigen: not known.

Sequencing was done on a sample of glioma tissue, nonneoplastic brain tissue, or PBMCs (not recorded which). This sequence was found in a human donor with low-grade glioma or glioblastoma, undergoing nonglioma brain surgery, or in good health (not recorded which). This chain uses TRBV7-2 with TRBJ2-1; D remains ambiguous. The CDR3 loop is CASSPLFREQFF. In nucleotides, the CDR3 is TGTGCCAGCAGCCCTTTATTCCGAGAGCAGTTCTTC.